Listed below are T cell receptor beta chains from one sample, sequenced in a study of blood T cells in healthy people across ages. MiXCR, run by TCRdb on the 5' RACE reads, gives a single entry per CDR3 protein. The sample has about 680,000 distinct CDR3 sequences, about 52% seen once. Sample: blood. The receptors stem from an older woman in good health. The CDR3 runs from the conserved cysteine through the conserved F or W. The order of the fields is CDR3 DNA, CDR3 protein, J gene, D gene, V gene, clone size. A D gene is named only where the DNA matches it firmly. The listing skips clone size in some rows; elsewhere it reads once, few, many or a size class.

cdr3_nt: TGTGCCAGCAGTGTAGCTAGCGGGGGTTACAATGAGCAGTTCTTC
cdr3_aa: CASSVASGGYNEQFF
j_call: TRBJ2-1
d_call: TRBD2
v_call: TRBV2
clone_size: .

cdr3_nt: TGTGCCAGCAGCTTAGAAGCCGGGGCCTCCTACGAGCAGTACTTC
cdr3_aa: CASSLEAGASYEQYF
j_call: TRBJ2-7
d_call: .
v_call: TRBV7-2
clone_size: .

cdr3_nt: TGTGCCAGCAGCTTTGACAGGGGGGTGGACGAGCAGTACTTC
cdr3_aa: CASSFDRGVDEQYF
j_call: TRBJ2-7
d_call: TRBD1
v_call: TRBV7-2
clone_size: .

cdr3_nt: TGTGCCAGCAGCTTAGTAGCGACCCAAGAGACCCAGTACTTC
cdr3_aa: CASSLVATQETQYF
j_call: TRBJ2-5
d_call: .
v_call: TRBV7-2
clone_size: .

cdr3_nt: TGTGCCACCCATGGACTAGCGGGAGCCGGGTCCTACAATGAGCAGTTCTTC
cdr3_aa: CATHGLAGAGSYNEQFF
j_call: TRBJ2-1
d_call: TRBD2
v_call: TRBV27
clone_size: .

cdr3_nt: TGTGCCAGCAGTGCACGTGACTTACAAGAGACCCAGTACTTC
cdr3_aa: CASSARDLQETQYF
j_call: TRBJ2-5
d_call: .
v_call: TRBV27
clone_size: .

cdr3_nt: TGCAGTGCTCGTAACGAATTGTTAGTCGAGCAGTACTTC
cdr3_aa: CSARNELLVEQYF
j_call: TRBJ2-7
d_call: .
v_call: TRBV20-1
clone_size: few

cdr3_nt: TGTGCCACCAGCAGTGAACCTGGGGTCGCCGAGCAGTACTTC
cdr3_aa: CATSSEPGVAEQYF
j_call: TRBJ2-7
d_call: .
v_call: TRBV15
clone_size: few

cdr3_nt: TGTGCCGGCAGTCCCGCGGGGAGTGAAAAACTGTTTTTT
cdr3_aa: CAGSPAGSEKLFF
j_call: TRBJ1-4
d_call: .
v_call: TRBV28
clone_size: .

cdr3_nt: TGTGCCAGCAGCCAAGCGTTAGCGGCCACAGATACGCAGTATTTT
cdr3_aa: CASSQALAATDTQYF
j_call: TRBJ2-3
d_call: .
v_call: TRBV4-2
clone_size: .

cdr3_nt: TGTGCCAGCAGCTTATTATTAGTCCGCTCGGGGGGTCGGGAGCAGTTCTTC
cdr3_aa: CASSLLLVRSGGREQFF
j_call: TRBJ2-1
d_call: TRBD2
v_call: TRBV11-2
clone_size: few

cdr3_nt: TGTGCAACCCGGACTAGCGCCTACAATGAGCAGTTCTTC
cdr3_aa: CATRTSAYNEQFF
j_call: TRBJ2-1
d_call: TRBD2
v_call: TRBV6-2/TRBV6-3
clone_size: few

cdr3_nt: TGTGCCAGCAGCTTAGCCCCGGGTTCCGAGCAGTTCTTC
cdr3_aa: CASSLAPGSEQFF
j_call: TRBJ2-1
d_call: .
v_call: TRBV7-2
clone_size: .

cdr3_nt: TGCGCCAGCAGCCAAGACCTAGCGGGATCCGAGCAGTACTTC
cdr3_aa: CASSQDLAGSEQYF
j_call: TRBJ2-7
d_call: TRBD2
v_call: TRBV4-3
clone_size: few

cdr3_nt: TGCGCCAGCAGCTTGGGGGGGACGGGAAACACTGAAGCTTTCTTT
cdr3_aa: CASSLGGTGNTEAFF
j_call: TRBJ1-1
d_call: .
v_call: TRBV5-1
clone_size: .

cdr3_nt: TGTGCCATCAGTGAGGGCATAACCCACCAAGAGACCCAGTACTTC
cdr3_aa: CAISEGITHQETQYF
j_call: TRBJ2-5
d_call: .
v_call: TRBV10-3
clone_size: few

cdr3_nt: TGCGCCAGCAGCTTGAGTGCTAGCGGAAATGAGCAGTTCTTC
cdr3_aa: CASSLSASGNEQFF
j_call: TRBJ2-1
d_call: TRBD2
v_call: TRBV5-1
clone_size: .

cdr3_nt: TGTGCCAGCTCACCTGGGACTAGCGGGAGTGTCGAGCAGTACTTC
cdr3_aa: CASSPGTSGSVEQYF
j_call: TRBJ2-7
d_call: TRBD2
v_call: TRBV18
clone_size: once

cdr3_nt: TGCAGCGTTTACCGTTCAGGGGCCTTTAACTATGGCTACACCTTC
cdr3_aa: CSVYRSGAFNYGYTF
j_call: TRBJ1-2
d_call: .
v_call: TRBV29-1
clone_size: many

cdr3_nt: TGTGCCAGCAGACCGAGTGGGACTAGCGGCTACGAGCAGTACTTC
cdr3_aa: CASRPSGTSGYEQYF
j_call: TRBJ2-7
d_call: TRBD2
v_call: TRBV7-9
clone_size: few

cdr3_nt: TGTGCCAGCAGCCAGAGGGGGACTAGCGGGAGTGGTACGCAGTATTTT
cdr3_aa: CASSQRGTSGSGTQYF
j_call: TRBJ2-3
d_call: TRBD2
v_call: TRBV3-1
clone_size: .

cdr3_nt: TGTGCCAGCAGCTCTCTATTGACAGATACGCAGTATTTT
cdr3_aa: CASSSLLTDTQYF
j_call: TRBJ2-3
d_call: .
v_call: TRBV7-2
clone_size: few

cdr3_nt: TGTGCCTGGAGTGTACTGGCAGGGGAGTATTTT
cdr3_aa: CAWSVLAGEYF
j_call: TRBJ2-3
d_call: .
v_call: TRBV30
clone_size: .

cdr3_nt: TGTGCCAGCAGTTCAAACAGGGGGGAAACAGATACGCAGTATTTT
cdr3_aa: CASSSNRGETDTQYF
j_call: TRBJ2-3
d_call: TRBD1
v_call: TRBV12-3/TRBV12-4
clone_size: .

cdr3_nt: TGCAGCGTTGGACCAACAGGGGGCGCGAACTATGGTTACACCTTC
cdr3_aa: CSVGPTGGANYGYTF
j_call: TRBJ1-2
d_call: TRBD1
v_call: TRBV29-1
clone_size: .

cdr3_nt: TGCAGCGTTGCGTCAGTCGGTGAAAAACTGTTTTTT
cdr3_aa: CSVASVGEKLFF
j_call: TRBJ1-4
d_call: .
v_call: TRBV29-1
clone_size: .

cdr3_nt: TGTGCCAGCACTTGGGCGAGGGGCCGAAATGAAAAACTGTTTTTT
cdr3_aa: CASTWARGRNEKLFF
j_call: TRBJ1-4
d_call: .
v_call: TRBV6-1
clone_size: .

cdr3_nt: TGCGCCAGCAGCCAAGACAGAATCTACGAGCAGTACTTC
cdr3_aa: CASSQDRIYEQYF
j_call: TRBJ2-7
d_call: .
v_call: TRBV4-3
clone_size: few

cdr3_nt: TGCAGTGCTAGTGTCCAGGGACCGAGCCCCTATAATTCACCCCTCCACTTT
cdr3_aa: CSASVQGPSPYNSPLHF
j_call: TRBJ1-6
d_call: .
v_call: TRBV20-1
clone_size: .

cdr3_nt: TGCAGCGGAGGTAGGGGTGGCGGACAAGAGACCCAGTACTTC
cdr3_aa: CSGGRGGGQETQYF
j_call: TRBJ2-5
d_call: .
v_call: TRBV29-1
clone_size: .

cdr3_nt: TGTGCCAGCAGCTCCCTGACTAGCGGGAGCTACAATGAGCAGTTCTTC
cdr3_aa: CASSSLTSGSYNEQFF
j_call: TRBJ2-1
d_call: TRBD2
v_call: TRBV7-3
clone_size: few

cdr3_nt: TGCGCCAGCAGCCAAGATCTATGGGACGGCCTTGCAACTAATGAAAAACTGTTTTTT
cdr3_aa: CASSQDLWDGLATNEKLFF
j_call: TRBJ1-4
d_call: .
v_call: TRBV4-3
clone_size: once

cdr3_nt: TGTGCCAGCAGCGAGACAGGGCACTCGAACACTGAAGCTTTCTTT
cdr3_aa: CASSETGHSNTEAFF
j_call: TRBJ1-1
d_call: TRBD1
v_call: TRBV9
clone_size: .

cdr3_nt: TGTGCCAGCAGCGTAGACAATAGCGGCCGTTCCACAGATACGCAGTATTTT
cdr3_aa: CASSVDNSGRSTDTQYF
j_call: TRBJ2-3
d_call: .
v_call: TRBV9
clone_size: few

cdr3_nt: TGCGCCAGCAGCCAGGGACACCAAAGGGTAGCAGATACGCAGTATTTT
cdr3_aa: CASSQGHQRVADTQYF
j_call: TRBJ2-3
d_call: .
v_call: TRBV4-3
clone_size: few

cdr3_nt: TGTGCCAGCAGGTCCGAGCTCGACGAGCAGTACTTC
cdr3_aa: CASRSELDEQYF
j_call: TRBJ2-7
d_call: .
v_call: TRBV28
clone_size: .

cdr3_nt: TGCGCCAGCAGGGCCGGGACAGGGTCTGCTGAAGCTTTCTTT
cdr3_aa: CASRAGTGSAEAFF
j_call: TRBJ1-1
d_call: TRBD1
v_call: TRBV5-1
clone_size: .

cdr3_nt: TGCGCCAGCAGCTTCAGCGGGAGTAACACAGATACGCAGTATTTT
cdr3_aa: CASSFSGSNTDTQYF
j_call: TRBJ2-3
d_call: TRBD2
v_call: TRBV5-1
clone_size: few

cdr3_nt: TGCAGTGCTAGAGGCGGGGACAGGGGGCTGCGACTGTTTTTT
cdr3_aa: CSARGGDRGLRLFF
j_call: TRBJ1-4
d_call: TRBD1
v_call: TRBV20-1
clone_size: few

cdr3_nt: TGCGCCAGCAGCGGGACAGGGCTGCCCACTGAAGCTTTCTTT
cdr3_aa: CASSGTGLPTEAFF
j_call: TRBJ1-1
d_call: TRBD1
v_call: TRBV5-1
clone_size: .

cdr3_nt: TGTGCCAGCAGCGTAGGATTGGGGGGTACGAACACCGGGGAGCTGTTTTTT
cdr3_aa: CASSVGLGGTNTGELFF
j_call: TRBJ2-2
d_call: .
v_call: TRBV9
clone_size: .

cdr3_nt: TGCAGCGTTGAGTTCCTCTCAGATACGCAGTATTTT
cdr3_aa: CSVEFLSDTQYF
j_call: TRBJ2-3
d_call: .
v_call: TRBV29-1
clone_size: few

cdr3_nt: TGTGCCAGCAGCTTAGGGGGGCTAGCGGTAGCCAAAAACATTCAGTACTTC
cdr3_aa: CASSLGGLAVAKNIQYF
j_call: TRBJ2-4
d_call: .
v_call: TRBV7-9
clone_size: many

cdr3_nt: TGCAGTGCTAGAAAGCGGGCTAGCACAGATACGCAGTATTTT
cdr3_aa: CSARKRASTDTQYF
j_call: TRBJ2-3
d_call: .
v_call: TRBV20-1
clone_size: .

cdr3_nt: TGTGCCAGCAGCGTCGGGACAGGGAGTGAGACCCAGTACTTC
cdr3_aa: CASSVGTGSETQYF
j_call: TRBJ2-5
d_call: TRBD1
v_call: TRBV6-5
clone_size: .

cdr3_nt: TGTGCCAGCAGCCAACAGGGTGCCACCGGGGAGCTGTTTTTT
cdr3_aa: CASSQQGATGELFF
j_call: TRBJ2-2
d_call: .
v_call: TRBV7-2
clone_size: .

cdr3_nt: TGTGCCAGCACCAGACAGGGGCGTAGCGAGCAGTACTTC
cdr3_aa: CASTRQGRSEQYF
j_call: TRBJ2-7
d_call: TRBD1
v_call: TRBV12-3/TRBV12-4
clone_size: many

cdr3_nt: TGCGCCAGCAGCCAAGATTGGCCCAGGGAGGACACTGAAGCTTTCTTT
cdr3_aa: CASSQDWPREDTEAFF
j_call: TRBJ1-1
d_call: .
v_call: TRBV4-3
clone_size: .

cdr3_nt: TGTGCCACCAGCAGAGACGGGCAAGAGTATCAGCCCCAGCATTTT
cdr3_aa: CATSRDGQEYQPQHF
j_call: TRBJ1-5
d_call: .
v_call: TRBV15
clone_size: .

cdr3_nt: TGCGCCAGCAGCTTGAGTGCTAGCGCCTACAATGAGCAGTTCTTC
cdr3_aa: CASSLSASAYNEQFF
j_call: TRBJ2-1
d_call: .
v_call: TRBV5-1
clone_size: .

cdr3_nt: TGCAGTGCTAGAGTCCCGACAGACTACCGCTACGAGCAGTACTTC
cdr3_aa: CSARVPTDYRYEQYF
j_call: TRBJ2-7
d_call: .
v_call: TRBV20-1
clone_size: .

cdr3_nt: TGTGCCAGCAGCTTAGCTTTCGCTAGCACAGATACGCAGTATTTT
cdr3_aa: CASSLAFASTDTQYF
j_call: TRBJ2-3
d_call: .
v_call: TRBV7-2
clone_size: .

cdr3_nt: TGTGCCAGCAGTTCGGGCGGGGCAGAGCTAGGATACGAGCAGTACTTC
cdr3_aa: CASSSGGAELGYEQYF
j_call: TRBJ2-7
d_call: .
v_call: TRBV28
clone_size: .

cdr3_nt: TGTGCCAGCAGCAGAAAGACAGGGTTAAAGTACGAGCAGTACTTC
cdr3_aa: CASSRKTGLKYEQYF
j_call: TRBJ2-7
d_call: TRBD1
v_call: TRBV7-2
clone_size: few

cdr3_nt: TGCAGCGTTGAGATGCCGGGGTTGGACTCGTACAATGAGCAGTTCTTC
cdr3_aa: CSVEMPGLDSYNEQFF
j_call: TRBJ2-1
d_call: .
v_call: TRBV29-1
clone_size: .